The 16 T cell receptor beta chains listed next were all sequenced from one sample in a study of T cell responses to AZD1222 COVID-19 vaccine. This table comes from immunoSEQ multiplex PCR, and its TCRdb copy is limited to in-frame clones, with some not included. The table has about 120,000 clones, 85% to 90% seen once; the top ten hold 6.5% to 9.5%. Sequencing used peripheral blood, obtained on day 0 of AZD1222 vaccination. The receptor source for this set is an adult in good health.

The chain links TRBV6-4 to TRBJ2-1; no firm D call. V dropped 4 bases and J dropped 7 bases, with 14 bases sitting between them. Germline CDR1 and CDR2: MRHNA and SNTAGT. The CDR3 runs to 14 residues. The CDR3 nucleotides are TGTGCCAGCAGTGCGGGCCCTGTCGAGAATGAGCAGTTCTTC. Its protein is CASSAGPVENEQFF.

The chain uses TRBV2 and TRBJ2-7; D call uncertain. The CDR3 is made up of 10 amino acids. V lost 7 bases and J 2 bases, leaving 3 bases between the germline ends. Germline values: CDR1 SNHLY, CDR2 FYNNEI. The CDR3 is CASIAYEQYF. The DNA for the CDR3 is TGTGCCAGCATCGCCTACGAGCAGTACTTC.

The V call is TRBV15, the J call TRBJ1-5, with 7 bases fitting TRBD1. The CDR3 is 18 residues long. The J segment lost 0 bases and the V segment lost 0 bases, leaving 8 bases of the junction unmatched. CDR1 is LNHNV and CDR2 is YYDKDF in the germline V gene (reference sequence). The CDR3 DNA reads TGTGCCACCAGCAGAGATTTGGCAGGGGGAAATAGCAATCAGCCCCAGCATTTT. This sequence encodes CATSRDLAGGNSNQPQHF.

CDR3 sequence: CASSLGTDYEQYF. The CDR3 nucleotides read TGTGCCAGCAGTCTTGGGACAGACTACGAGCAGTACTTC. The V and J genes are TRBV27 and TRBJ2-7; 7 positions match TRBD1. The V segment lost 5 bases and the J segment 3 bases; nucleotides outside the gene matches: 4. Germline V CDR1 and CDR2: MNHEY, SMNVEV (reference sequence). The CDR3 has 13 amino acids.

J is TRBJ2-1 and V is TRBV10-3; 7 nucleotides align to TRBD1. J was trimmed by 0 bases and V by 6 bases; bases with no gene match: 11. CDR3 size: 17 residues. From germline, CDR1 is ENHRY and CDR2 SYGVKD. The CDR3 region is CAIRAGQGVDSYNEQFF. The CDR3 DNA follows: TGTGCCATCAGAGCCGGGCAGGGGGTAGACTCCTACAATGAGCAGTTCTTC.

The chain links TRBV7-9 to TRBJ1-3; D ambiguous. Germline V lookup: CDR1 SEHNR, CDR2 FQNEAQ (reference sequence). CDR3 size: 14 residues. CDR3 amino acids: CAAGEGGSGNTIYF. The CDR3 nucleotides read TGTGCAGCCGGGGAGGGTGGCTCTGGAAACACCATATATTTT.

This clone was recorded a few times. The rearrangement links TRBV19 to TRBJ1-1, with a weak D call TRBD1 (6 bases). Germline CDR1 and CDR2: LNHDA and SQIVND (reference sequence). With 3 bases removed from V and 3 bases from J, the gap between germline ends came to 11 bases. The CDR3 sequence is 14 residues long. The CDR3 protein is CASSITGGHTEAFF. The CDR3 nucleotides are TGTGCCAGTAGTATCACGGGGGGGCACACTGAAGCTTTCTTT.

This clone has just a few counts. The genes are TRBV30 and TRBJ2-7, with 7 bases that match TRBD1. V gave up 1 base and J gave up 2 bases; unmatched junction bases: 2. The CDR3 has 13 residues. Germline V lookup: CDR1 GTSNPN, CDR2 SVGIG (reference sequence). This CDR3 is CAWSGGTAYEQYF. The CDR3 nucleotides read TGTGCCTGGAGTGGAGGGACAGCCTACGAGCAGTACTTC.

V and J are TRBV5-5 and TRBJ2-7; perhaps TRBD2 as D (7 bases). V was shortened by 7 bases and J by 6 bases, with 23 bases between the two germline ends. The CDR3 sequence is 15 residues long. The V gene's germline CDR1 is SGHKS and CDR2 YYEKEE (reference sequence). DNA for the CDR3: TGTGCCAGCGAGGGGGGGAACAGGGCTTGGGCCGAGCAGTACTTC. This gives the protein CASEGGNRAWAEQYF.

The chain combines TRBV5-6 with TRBJ2-7; no clear D gene. V lost 2 bases to trimming and J lost 2 bases, with 5 bases between them. This CDR3 region has 12 residues. Germline CDR1 SGHDT, CDR2 YYEEEE. Here the CDR3 reads CASSLFTYEQYF. CDR3 DNA: TGTGCCAGCAGCTTATTTACCTACGAGCAGTACTTC.

This sequence joins TRBV9 and TRBJ1-2; D unclear. From germline, CDR1 is SGDLS and CDR2 YYNGEE. The CDR3 loop spans 12 amino acids. Trimming shortened V by 1 base and J by 14 bases, and 15 bases separated the two germline ends. CDR3 residues: CASSVYEGRGTF. CDR3 DNA sequence: TGTGCCAGCAGCGTATACGAGGGCCGAGGGACCTTC.

The genes are TRBV27 and TRBJ2-5; D is perhaps TRBD2 (5 bases). CDR1 and CDR2 (germline): MNHEY, SMNVEV (reference sequence). This CDR3 contains 11 residues. V was shortened by 6 bases and J by 12 bases, with 14 bases between the two germline ends. CDR3 region: CASRLGRREYF. Here the CDR3 DNA reads TGTGCCAGCAGACTCGGGCGGCGGGAGTACTTC.

This clone has only one observation. The rearrangement joins TRBV18 to TRBJ1-1, with 7 bases lining up with TRBD1. The germline CDR1 and CDR2 sequences are KGHSH and LQKENI. V shed 1 base, J shed 1 base, and the junction held 3 bases outside the gene matches. The CDR3 is made up of 15 amino acids. This chain's CDR3 is CASSPQRTGNTEAFF. DNA for the CDR3: TGTGCCAGCTCACCACAGAGGACAGGGAACACTGAAGCTTTCTTT.

This rearrangement joins TRBV30 to TRBJ2-5; D possibly corresponds to TRBD1 (6 bases). Germline CDR1 GTSNPN, CDR2 SVGIG (reference sequence). This CDR3 region has 16 residues. The V end was cut by 0 bases, the J end by 4 bases, with 18 bases between. The CDR3 nucleotides read TGTGCCTGGAGTGTATTGAGACAGGCCTTTGGAGAGACCCAGTACTTC. It codes for CAWSVLRQAFGETQYF.

The chain employs TRBV6-6 and TRBJ1-1, with TRBD1 identical over 8 bases. After removal of 4 bases from V and 3 bases from J, the junction contained 7 bases not matched to a gene. The CDR3 loop spans 15 amino acids. Germline CDR1 reads MNHNY; CDR2 reads SVGAGI (reference sequence). The CDR3 DNA follows: TGTGCCAGCAGTTTCGACAGGGGCTTGGACACTGAAGCTTTCTTT. Translated, it gives CASSFDRGLDTEAFF.

This clone has just one count. This chain links TRBV29-1 with TRBJ1-2; tentatively, D is TRBD1 (6 bases). V was cut by 3 bases and J by 4 bases, with 12 bases left in between. Germline V gene lookup returns CDR1 SQVTM and CDR2 ANQGSEA. CDR3 length equals 13 residues. The CDR3: CSVEGGGRYGYTF. As DNA, the CDR3 is TGCAGCGTTGAGGGAGGGGGACGCTATGGCTACACCTTC.